The 10 T cell receptor beta chains below come from one sample, sequenced in a study of blood T cell repertoires in COVID-19. Assay: immunoSEQ multiplex PCR; the TCRdb copy retains only in-frame clones and omits some. The table includes nearly 50,000 clones, over 70% detected once. Sequencing was performed on peripheral blood. These receptors came from a woman older than 75 with COVID-19, enrolled during active disease.

This chain links TRBV5-1 with TRBJ1-2, with 7 bases fitting TRBD1. The CDR3 is 14 residues long. Trimming took 4 bases from V and 6 from J; bases not matched to a gene: 9. Germline lookup yields CDR1 SGHRS and CDR2 YFSETQ. The CDR3 coding sequence is TGCGCCAGCAGCCCCGGGACAGCCCCGCATGGCTACACCTTC. This sequence encodes CASSPGTAPHGYTF.

This rearrangement joins TRBV29-1 to TRBJ2-7, with TRBD1 matching over 10 bases. The CDR3 runs to 14 residues. V shed 4 bases, J shed 4 bases, and the junction held 7 bases outside the gene matches. CDR1 is SQVTM and CDR2 is ANQGSEA in the germline V gene. CDR3 sequence (DNA): TGCAGCGTTGTCGGGTGGACAGGGGGATACGAGCAGTACTTC. Protein: CSVVGWTGGYEQYF.

In this sample, this clone turned up once. V gene TRBV28 combines with J gene TRBJ1-1; possible D gene TRBD1, 6 bases. The V and J ends lost 6 bases and 5 bases respectively, with 16 bases between them. There are 14 residues in the CDR3. CDR1 and CDR2 from the germline V gene are MDHEN and SYDVKM. CDR3 in amino acids: CASSMRGATTEAFF. CDR3 sequence (DNA): TGTGCCAGCAGCATGCGGGGGGCGACTACTGAAGCTTTCTTT.

The V and J genes are TRBV5-1 and TRBJ1-1; no clear D gene. With 2 bases removed from V and 1 base from J, the gap between germline ends came to 6 bases. Germline CDR1 reads SGHRS; CDR2 reads YFSETQ. This CDR3 contains 13 residues. The DNA of the CDR3 is TGCGCCAGCAGCTTATACAGGAACACTGAAGCTTTCTTT. Translation: CASSLYRNTEAFF.

V and J are TRBV18 and TRBJ2-7, with 8 bases aligning to TRBD1. V shed 2 bases, J shed 2 bases, and the junction held 5 bases outside the gene matches. The CDR3 runs 15 residues. CDR1 and CDR2 from the germline V gene are KGHSH and LQKENI. CDR3 sequence reads: CASSPTGQAPYEQYF. The DNA for the CDR3 is TGTGCCAGCTCACCAACGGGACAGGCCCCCTACGAGCAGTACTTC.

V usage is TRBV27 and J usage is TRBJ1-2; 9 nucleotides match TRBD1. The J segment lost 4 bases and the V segment lost 3 bases, leaving 6 bases of the junction unmatched. Germline V CDR1 and CDR2: MNHEY, SMNVEV (reference sequence). The CDR3 covers 15 residues. CDR3 protein: CASSLGQGGAYGYTF. The CDR3 region has the DNA TGTGCCAGCAGTTTGGGACAGGGAGGTGCCTATGGCTACACCTTC.

The chain combines TRBV11-3 with TRBJ1-1; TRBD1 matches 8 bases. Germline CDR1 SGHNT, CDR2 YENEEA. V was pared by 5 bases and J by 5 bases, with 10 bases of the junction left unmatched. The length of the CDR3 is 15 residues. CDR3 amino acids: CASSLTGQGRTEAFF. In DNA, the CDR3 is TGTGCCAGCAGCCTGACCGGACAGGGAAGAACTGAAGCTTTCTTT.

The chain employs TRBV10-3 and TRBJ1-3; D may be TRBD1 (6 bases). The CDR3 is 15 residues long. Between the trimmed V and J ends, which lost 4 bases and 2 bases, there was a span of 12 bases. CDR1 and CDR2 from the germline V gene are ENHRY and SYGVKD. CDR3 protein: CAISASGAPGNTIYF. The CDR3 region has the DNA TGTGCCATCAGTGCATCAGGGGCCCCTGGAAACACCATATATTTT.

The V call is TRBV6-1, the J call TRBJ2-7, with 9 bases fitting TRBD2. The CDR3 totals 15 residues. Germline lookup yields CDR1 MNHNS and CDR2 SASEGT. V gave up 0 bases and J gave up 4 bases; unmatched junction bases: 4. The CDR3 loop is CASSEASGGPYEQYF. CDR3 in DNA: TGTGCCAGCAGTGAAGCGAGCGGGGGGCCTTACGAGCAGTACTTC.

The chain uses TRBV5-1 and TRBJ2-1; 15 nucleotides agree with TRBD2. V shed 0 bases, J shed 9 bases, and the junction held 10 bases outside the gene matches. Looked up from germline, CDR1 is SGHRS and CDR2 is YFSETQ. CDR3 length: 18 amino acids. Written as DNA, the CDR3 is TGCGCCAGCAGCTTGGAGGCTGGACTAGCGGGGGGGCCGGGTGAGCAGTTCTTC. It yields the protein CASSLEAGLAGGPGEQFF.